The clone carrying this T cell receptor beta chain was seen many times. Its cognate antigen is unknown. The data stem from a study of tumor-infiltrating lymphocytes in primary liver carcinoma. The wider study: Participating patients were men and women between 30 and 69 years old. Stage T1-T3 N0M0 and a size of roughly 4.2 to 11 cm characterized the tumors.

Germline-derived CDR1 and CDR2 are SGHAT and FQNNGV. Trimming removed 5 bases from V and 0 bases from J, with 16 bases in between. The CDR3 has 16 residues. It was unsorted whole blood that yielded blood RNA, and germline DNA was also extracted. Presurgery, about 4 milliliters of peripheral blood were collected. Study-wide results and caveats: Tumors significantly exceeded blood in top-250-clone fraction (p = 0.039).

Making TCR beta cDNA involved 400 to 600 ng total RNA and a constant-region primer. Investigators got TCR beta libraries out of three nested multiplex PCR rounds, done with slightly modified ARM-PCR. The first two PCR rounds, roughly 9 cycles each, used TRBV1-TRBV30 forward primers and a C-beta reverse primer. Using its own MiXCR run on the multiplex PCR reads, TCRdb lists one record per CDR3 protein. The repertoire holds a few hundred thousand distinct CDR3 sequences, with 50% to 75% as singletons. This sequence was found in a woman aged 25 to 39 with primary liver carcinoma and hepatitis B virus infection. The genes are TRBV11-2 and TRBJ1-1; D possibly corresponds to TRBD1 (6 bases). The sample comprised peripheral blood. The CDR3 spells CASSNAGTRMNTEAFF. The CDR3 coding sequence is TGTGCCAGCAGCAATGCCGGGACACGTATGAACACTGAAGCTTTCTTT.